This passage covers 16 T cell receptor beta chains from one sample sequenced in a study of T cell clusters in autoimmune cytopenias. One tube held mixed TRB-A and TRB-B primer pools for touch-down PCR. TCRdb re-called the multiplex PCR reads; one entry per CDR3 protein, DNA not given. The table for this sample gives roughly 10,000 distinct CDR3 sequences. TRB amplification used 250 ng of peripheral blood genomic DNA. Another study also made use of these data, one on T cell repertoires in aging, cancer and after chemotherapy.

The sequenced sample consisted of peripheral blood. These receptors were obtained from a human donor in good health.

The rearrangement joins TRBV14 to TRBJ2-1; TCRdb's assignment of TRBD2 cannot be checked, as there is no DNA. The germline V gene encodes CDR1 SGHDN and CDR2 FVKESK. The CDR3 loop spans 21 amino acids. CDR3 sequence: CASSQDRSGTSGRSGHNEQFF.

The chain uses TRBV18 and TRBJ2-4. This CDR3 has 17 residues. CDR1 and CDR2 from the germline V gene are KGHSH and LQKENI. CDR3 region: CASSPPWDSLAKNIQYF.

This chain links TRBV13 with TRBJ2-5; TCRdb indicates TRBD2, and absent DNA this call remains unverified. Germline-derived CDR1 and CDR2 are PRHDT and FYEKMQ (reference sequence). The length of the CDR3 is 13 residues. CDR3 sequence: CASSLDFSETQYF.

The chain carries TRBV13 and TRBJ1-4; TCRdb picks TRBD1, but there is no DNA to check that call. CDR1 and CDR2 from the germline V gene are PRHDT and FYEKMQ (reference sequence). The CDR3 contains 14 residues. The CDR3 spells CASSLRRANEKLFF.

The genes are TRBV11-1 and TRBJ2-7. CDR1 SGHAT and CDR2 FQDESV come from the germline V gene (reference sequence). This CDR3 region has 14 residues. The CDR3 here is CASSQRVESYEQYF.

The genes are TRBV24-1 and TRBJ2-5; checking the TCRdb D call of TRBD1 is not possible without DNA. The germline V gene has CDR1 KGHDR and CDR2 SFDVKD. The CDR3 sequence is 16 residues long. This chain's CDR3 is CATSDSPKGAQETQYF.

This sequence joins TRBV12-3 or TRBV12-4 and TRBJ2-6; TCRdb reports TRBD1, a call that lacks DNA to check it against. The CDR3 consists of 15 residues. CDR3 region: CAILGAFSGANVLTF.

The V and J genes are TRBV6-2 or TRBV6-3 and TRBJ2-2. CDR3 length: 11 residues. The germline V gene encodes CDR1 MNHEY and CDR2 SVGEGT. CDR3 protein: CASTSTGELFF.

Measured by frequency, this clonotype is medium-sized. V is TRBV5-6 and J is TRBJ1-1. The CDR3 extends over 12 amino acids. CDR1 is SGHDT and CDR2 is YYEEEE in the germline V gene. CDR3 region: CASSSWNTEAFF.

The chain couples TRBV13 to TRBJ2-7; no DNA is available, so the TRBD1 call from TCRdb remains unchecked. The CDR3 consists of 14 residues. Germline V gives CDR1 PRHDT, CDR2 FYEKMQ (reference sequence). The CDR3 is CASSSRNRGYEQYF.

This chain joins TRBV12-3 or TRBV12-4 and TRBJ1-1. The CDR3 runs 15 residues. CDR3 loop: CASSLSGPSNTEAFF.

Frequency places this clonotype as medium-sized (0.01 to 0.1%). The rearrangement joins TRBV29-1 to TRBJ2-5; no DNA is available, so the TRBD1 call from TCRdb remains unchecked. CDR3 length equals 16 residues. CDR1 and CDR2 from the germline V gene are SQVTM and ANQGSEA. This CDR3 reads CSVGLWGQGRLETQYF. Complete variable domain (other parts from reference TRBV29-1 and TRBJ2-5): SAVISQKPSRDICQRGTSLTIQCQVDSQVTMMFWYRQQPGQSLTLIATANQGSEATYESGFVIDKFPISRPNLTFSTLTVSNMSPEDSSIYLCSVGLWGQGRLETQYFGPGTRLLVL.

V and J are TRBV29-1 and TRBJ2-7; TCRdb's D gene call, TRBD1, goes unchecked for lack of DNA. There are 12 residues in the CDR3. Germline V lookup: CDR1 SQVTM, CDR2 ANQGSEA. CDR3 amino acids: CSVGQGPREQYF.

J is TRBJ2-3 and V is TRBV6-5; no DNA is available, so the TRBD2 call from TCRdb remains unchecked. In germline, CDR1 is MNHEY, CDR2 SVGAGI. This CDR3 spans 14 amino acids. Here the CDR3 reads CASSSGLSTDTQYF.

The chain carries TRBV19 and TRBJ1-5. The length of the CDR3 is 17 residues. Germline V lookup: CDR1 LNHDA, CDR2 SQIVND (reference sequence). CDR3: CASSIGQLGYSNQPQHF.

The chain recombines TRBV19 with TRBJ1-6; with no DNA, the TCRdb D assignment of TRBD1 cannot be verified. The CDR3 has 13 residues. The V gene's germline CDR1 is LNHDA and CDR2 SQIVND (reference sequence). CDR3 loop: CASKPPQGSPLHF.